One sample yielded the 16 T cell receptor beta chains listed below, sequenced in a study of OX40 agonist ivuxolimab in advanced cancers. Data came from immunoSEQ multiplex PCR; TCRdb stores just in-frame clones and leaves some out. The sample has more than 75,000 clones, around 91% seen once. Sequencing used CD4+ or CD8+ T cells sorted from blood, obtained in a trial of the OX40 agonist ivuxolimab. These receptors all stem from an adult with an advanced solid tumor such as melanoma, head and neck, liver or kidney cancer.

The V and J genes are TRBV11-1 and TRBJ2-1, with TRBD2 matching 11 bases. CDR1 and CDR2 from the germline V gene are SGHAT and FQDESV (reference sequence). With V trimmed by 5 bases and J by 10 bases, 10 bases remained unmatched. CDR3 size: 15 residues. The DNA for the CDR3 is TGTGCCAGCAGCCAAAGGACTAGCGGGTCGGAAGAGCAGTTCTTC. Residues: CASSQRTSGSEEQFF.

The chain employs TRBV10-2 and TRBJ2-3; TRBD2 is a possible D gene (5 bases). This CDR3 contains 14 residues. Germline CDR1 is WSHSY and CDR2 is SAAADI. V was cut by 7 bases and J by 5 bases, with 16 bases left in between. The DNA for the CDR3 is TGCGCCAGCACCAAACTAGATTCGGTAGATACGCAGTATTTT. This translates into CASTKLDSVDTQYF.

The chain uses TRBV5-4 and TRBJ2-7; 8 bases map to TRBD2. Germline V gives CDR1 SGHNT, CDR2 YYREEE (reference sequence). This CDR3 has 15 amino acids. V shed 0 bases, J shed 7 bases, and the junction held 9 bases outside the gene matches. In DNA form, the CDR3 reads TGTGCCAGCAGCTTGGGTGGGACTAGTGCTACGGAGCAGTACTTC. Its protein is CASSLGGTSATEQYF.

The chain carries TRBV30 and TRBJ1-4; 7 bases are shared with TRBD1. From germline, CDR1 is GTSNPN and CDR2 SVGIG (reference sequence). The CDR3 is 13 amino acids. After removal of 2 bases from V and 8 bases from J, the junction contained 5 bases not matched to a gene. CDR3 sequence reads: CAWSRQGNEKLFF. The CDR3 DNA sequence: TGTGCCTGGAGTAGACAGGGTAACGAAAAACTGTTTTTT.

CDR3 sequence reads: CASSGQGGRHTEAFF. CDR3 DNA: TGTGCCAGTAGCGGACAGGGAGGACGGCACACTGAAGCTTTCTTT. V usage is TRBV19 and J usage is TRBJ1-1; 8 nucleotides align to TRBD1. CDR3 size: 15 residues. Trimming removed 6 bases from V and 3 bases from J; junction bases left unmatched: 9. Germline CDR1 LNHDA, CDR2 SQIVND (reference sequence).

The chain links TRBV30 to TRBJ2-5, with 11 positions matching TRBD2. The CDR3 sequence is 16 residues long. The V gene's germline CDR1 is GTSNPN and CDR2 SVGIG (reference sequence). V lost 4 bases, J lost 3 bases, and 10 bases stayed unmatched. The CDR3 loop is CAWISYVAGGEETQYF. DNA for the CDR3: TGTGCCTGGATCTCGTACGTAGCGGGAGGGGAAGAGACCCAGTACTTC.

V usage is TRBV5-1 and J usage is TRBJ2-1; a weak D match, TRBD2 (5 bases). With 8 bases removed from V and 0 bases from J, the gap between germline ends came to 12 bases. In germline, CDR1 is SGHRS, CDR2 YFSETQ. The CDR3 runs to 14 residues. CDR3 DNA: TGCGCCAGTACCTGGGAGAGCTCCTACAATGAGCAGTTCTTC. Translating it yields CASTWESSYNEQFF.

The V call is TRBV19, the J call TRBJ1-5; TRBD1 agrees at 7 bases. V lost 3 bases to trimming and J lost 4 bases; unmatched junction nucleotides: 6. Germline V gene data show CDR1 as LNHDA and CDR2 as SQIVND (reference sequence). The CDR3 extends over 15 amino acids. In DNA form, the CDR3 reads TGTGCCAGTAGTATGAAGGGGGCGCAAAATCAGCCCCAGCATTTT. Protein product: CASSMKGAQNQPQHF.

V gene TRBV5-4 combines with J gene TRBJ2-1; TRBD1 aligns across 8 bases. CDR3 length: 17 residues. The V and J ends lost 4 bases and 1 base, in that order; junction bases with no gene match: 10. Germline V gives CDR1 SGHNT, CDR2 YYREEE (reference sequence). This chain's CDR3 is CASSPRAGGASYNEQFF. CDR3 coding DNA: TGTGCCAGCAGCCCAAGGGCAGGGGGCGCGTCCTACAATGAGCAGTTCTTC.

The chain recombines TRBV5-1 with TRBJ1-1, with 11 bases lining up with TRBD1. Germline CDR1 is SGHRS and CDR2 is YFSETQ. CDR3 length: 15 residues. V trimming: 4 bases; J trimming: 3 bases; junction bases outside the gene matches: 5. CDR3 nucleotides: TGCGCCAGCAGCGGGGACAGGGGGTTTTACACTGAAGCTTTCTTT. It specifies CASSGDRGFYTEAFF.

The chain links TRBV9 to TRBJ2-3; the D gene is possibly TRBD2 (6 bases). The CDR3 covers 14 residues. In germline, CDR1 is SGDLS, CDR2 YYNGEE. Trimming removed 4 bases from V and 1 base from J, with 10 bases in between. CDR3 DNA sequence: TGTGCCAGCAGCCGACTAGAGCGCACAGATACGCAGTATTTT. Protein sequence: CASSRLERTDTQYF.

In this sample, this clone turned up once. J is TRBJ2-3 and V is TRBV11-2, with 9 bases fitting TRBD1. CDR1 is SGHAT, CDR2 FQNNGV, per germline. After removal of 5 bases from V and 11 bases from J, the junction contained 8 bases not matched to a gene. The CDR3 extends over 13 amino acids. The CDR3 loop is CASSRQRTGEQYF. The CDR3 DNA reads TGTGCCAGCAGCCGACAACGGACAGGGGAGCAGTATTTT.

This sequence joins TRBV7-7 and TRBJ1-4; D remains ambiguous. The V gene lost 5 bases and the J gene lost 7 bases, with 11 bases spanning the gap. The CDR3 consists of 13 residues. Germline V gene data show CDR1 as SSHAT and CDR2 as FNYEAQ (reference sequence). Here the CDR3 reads CASSPNPGEKLFF. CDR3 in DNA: TGTGCCAGCAGCCCGAACCCAGGTGAAAAACTGTTTTTT.

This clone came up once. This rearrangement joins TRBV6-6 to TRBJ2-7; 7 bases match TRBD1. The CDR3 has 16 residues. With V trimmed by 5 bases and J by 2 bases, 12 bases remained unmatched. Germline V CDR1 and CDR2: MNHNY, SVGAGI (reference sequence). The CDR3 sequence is CASSQQSGTAAYEQYF. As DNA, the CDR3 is TGTGCCAGCAGTCAGCAATCCGGGACAGCAGCCTACGAGCAGTACTTC.

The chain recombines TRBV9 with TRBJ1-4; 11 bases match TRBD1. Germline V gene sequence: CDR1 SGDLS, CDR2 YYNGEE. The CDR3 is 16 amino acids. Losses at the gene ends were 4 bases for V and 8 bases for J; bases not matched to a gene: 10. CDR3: CASSSSPGQGGEKLFF. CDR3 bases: TGTGCCAGCAGCTCATCCCCGGGACAGGGGGGCGAAAAACTGTTTTTT. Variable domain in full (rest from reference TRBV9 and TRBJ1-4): DSGVTQTPKHLITATGQRVTLRCSPRSGDLSVYWYQQSLDQGLQFLIQYYNGEERAKGNILERFSAQQFPDLHSELNLSSLELGDSALYFCASSSSPGQGGEKLFFGSGTQLSVL.

CDR3 loop: CASSPSGATTSEQYF. The CDR3 nucleotides read TGTGCCAGCAGCCCTAGCGGGGCTACTACTAGCGAGCAGTACTTC. The chain is built from TRBV4-2 and TRBJ2-7, with TRBD2 matching over 9 bases. The junction had 10 bases not matched to a gene; V was cut back by 4 bases and J by 6 bases. CDR1 and CDR2 from the germline V gene are LGHNA and YNFKEQ. The CDR3 has 15 residues.